The TCR beta chain under discussion was sequenced for a study of siplizumab effects on memory and regulatory T cells. In regard to this clone: Its target is not known.

Germline CDR1 is SNHLY and CDR2 is FYNNEI. The CDR3 runs to 13 residues. Trimming cost V 5 bases and J 9 bases, with 17 bases left between them. Points from the study as a whole: Just a small share of alloreactive clones was traced back to unstimulated subsets. Roughly 75-95% of dividing CD4+ or CD8+ clones were without an attributable naive or memory phenotype.

Clones were read by immunoSEQ multiplex PCR, and TCRdb kept only the in-frame ones, dropping some. The table records 80,000 to 130,000 clones, approximately 90% of them present only once. The TCR was taken from a human donor in good health. The chain employs TRBV2 and TRBJ2-7; D is uncertain. The sequenced sample consisted of Tregs sorted from blood. The CDR3 bases are TGTGCCAGCAGTCCTCTCCCGGCCGTGGGGCAGTACTTC. As protein: CASSPLPAVGQYF.